This T cell receptor beta chain was sequenced for a study of response to subunit inactivated influenza vaccine. CDR1 is LGHNA, CDR2 YNFKEQ, per germline. The CDR3 consists of 16 residues. Trimming cost V 0 bases and J 0 bases, with 9 bases left between them. Study conclusions and caveats: New T cells are recruited in small numbers by each seasonal influenza vaccination, according to the authors' suggestion.

MiXCR was run by TCRdb on the RT-PCR reads, yielding one entry per CDR3 protein. This sample yields around 850,000 distinct CDR3 sequences, of which around 20% are seen a single time; approximately 10% belongs to the top ten. For this clonotype: The antigen remains undetermined.

This receptor was taken from a man between 50 and 59 years old who received an inactivated influenza vaccine. The specimen comprised PBMCs from blood, sampled around 5 days after vaccination. The V and J genes are TRBV4-2 and TRBJ1-5; D is perhaps TRBD1 (5 bases). Here the CDR3 DNA reads TGTGCCAGCAGCCAAGATGGGACTTATAGCAATCAGCCCCAGCATTTT. As protein: CASSQDGTYSNQPQHF.